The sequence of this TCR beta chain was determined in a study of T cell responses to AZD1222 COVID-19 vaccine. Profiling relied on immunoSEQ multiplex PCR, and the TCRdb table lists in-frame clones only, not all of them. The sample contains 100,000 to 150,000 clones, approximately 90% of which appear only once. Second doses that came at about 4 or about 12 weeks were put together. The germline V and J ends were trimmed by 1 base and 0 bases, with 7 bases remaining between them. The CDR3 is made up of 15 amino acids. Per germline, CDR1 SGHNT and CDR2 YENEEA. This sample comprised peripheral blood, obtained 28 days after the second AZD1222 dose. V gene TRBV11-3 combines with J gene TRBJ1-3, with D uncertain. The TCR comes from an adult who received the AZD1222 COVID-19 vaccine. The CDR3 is CASSLGPSSGNTIYF. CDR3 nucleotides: TGTGCCAGCAGCTTAGGACCAAGCTCTGGAAACACCATATATTTT.